This T cell receptor beta chain was recovered during a study of blood T cells in healthy people across ages. Trimming stripped 7 bases from V and 4 bases from J, with 17 bases between. CDR3 length: 16 amino acids. CDR1 is MDHEN, CDR2 SYDVKM, per germline. About this clonotype itself: Its target is unknown.

A second roughly 6 to 11 cycle PCR used barcoded and J-beta primers. Each CDR3 protein gets one entry after TCRdb re-called the 5' RACE reads with MiXCR. The sample holds around 800,000 distinct CDR3 sequences, approximately 65% seen once. Study-wide results and caveats: Older age went with lower TCR beta diversity per million T cells, in a roughly linear way. With unsorted PBMCs, a conclusive comparison of naive versus antigen-experienced cells was not possible. Among long-lived donors, naive CD4+ cells were more numerous and diversity higher than in aged donors.

Donation came from healthy Caucasian individuals in Russia who were aged roughly 6 to 95. The receptor was isolated from a man in his thirties or forties in good health. What was sequenced was blood. The chain links TRBV28 to TRBJ1-6; D gene uncertain. CDR3 residues: CASILEGGPYNSPLHF. CDR3 DNA sequence: TGTGCCAGCATCCTTGAGGGAGGTCCTTATAATTCACCCCTCCACTTT.